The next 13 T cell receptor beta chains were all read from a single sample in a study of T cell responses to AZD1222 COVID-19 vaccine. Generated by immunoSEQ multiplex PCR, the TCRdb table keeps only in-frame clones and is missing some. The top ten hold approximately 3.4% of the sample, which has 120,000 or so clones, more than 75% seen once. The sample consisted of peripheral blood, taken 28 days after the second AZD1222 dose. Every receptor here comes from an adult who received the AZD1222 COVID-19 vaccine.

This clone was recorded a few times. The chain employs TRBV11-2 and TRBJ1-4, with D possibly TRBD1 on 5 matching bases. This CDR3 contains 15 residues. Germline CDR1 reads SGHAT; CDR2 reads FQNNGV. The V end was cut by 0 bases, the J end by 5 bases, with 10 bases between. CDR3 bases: TGTGCCAGCAGCTTAGAGCCAGGGACCAATGAAAAACTGTTTTTT. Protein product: CASSLEPGTNEKLFF.

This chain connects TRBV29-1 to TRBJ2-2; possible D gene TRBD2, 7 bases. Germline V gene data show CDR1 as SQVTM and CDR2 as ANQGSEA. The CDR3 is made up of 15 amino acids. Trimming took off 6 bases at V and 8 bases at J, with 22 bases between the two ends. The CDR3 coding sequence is TGCAGCGTGGACCTTGGGGGGGGCCGATTTGGGGAGCTGTTTTTT. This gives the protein CSVDLGGGRFGELFF.

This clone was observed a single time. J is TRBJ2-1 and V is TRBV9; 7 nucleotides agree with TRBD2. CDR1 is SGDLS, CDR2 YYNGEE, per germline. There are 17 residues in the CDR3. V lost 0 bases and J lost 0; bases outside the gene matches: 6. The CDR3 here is CASSVAIAGSSYNEQFF. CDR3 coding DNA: TGTGCCAGCAGCGTAGCAATAGCGGGTAGCTCCTACAATGAGCAGTTCTTC.

DNA of the CDR3: TGTGCCAGCAGTTCCCCCCTGGGGGGGTGGGGAAATGAAAAACTGTTTTTT. Amino acids: CASSSPLGGWGNEKLFF. This chain uses TRBV28 with TRBJ1-4, with TRBD1 as a possible D gene (5 bases). The V and J ends lost 4 bases and 5 bases respectively, with 20 bases between them. The CDR3 runs to 17 residues. Per the germline V gene, CDR1 is MDHEN and CDR2 is SYDVKM. The whole variable domain, remainder taken from reference TRBV28 and TRBJ1-4, is DVKVTQSSRYLVKRTGEKVFLECVQDMDHENMFWYRQDPGLGLRLIYFSYDVKMKEKGDIPEGYSVSREKKERFSLILESASTNQTSMYLCASSSPLGGWGNEKLFFGSGTQLSVL.

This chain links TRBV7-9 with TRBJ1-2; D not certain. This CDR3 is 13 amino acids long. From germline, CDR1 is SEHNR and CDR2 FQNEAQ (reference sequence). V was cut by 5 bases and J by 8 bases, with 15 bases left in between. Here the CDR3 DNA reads TGTGCCAGCAGCCCCATCGGACCCTGGGGCTACACCTTC. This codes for CASSPIGPWGYTF.

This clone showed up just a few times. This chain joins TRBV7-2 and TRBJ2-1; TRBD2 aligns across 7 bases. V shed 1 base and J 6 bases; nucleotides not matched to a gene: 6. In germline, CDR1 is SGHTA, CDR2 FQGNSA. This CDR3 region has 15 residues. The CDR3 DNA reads TGTGCCAGCAGCTTAGGTCGGACTAGTATCAATGAGCAGTTCTTC. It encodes CASSLGRTSINEQFF.

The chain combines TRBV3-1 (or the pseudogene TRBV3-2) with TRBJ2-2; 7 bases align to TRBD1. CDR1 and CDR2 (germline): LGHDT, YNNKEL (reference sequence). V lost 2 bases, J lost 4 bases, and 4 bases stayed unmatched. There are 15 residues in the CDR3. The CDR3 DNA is TGTGCCAGCAGCCAACCCGACAGGGTCACCGGGGAGCTGTTTTTT. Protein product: CASSQPDRVTGELFF.

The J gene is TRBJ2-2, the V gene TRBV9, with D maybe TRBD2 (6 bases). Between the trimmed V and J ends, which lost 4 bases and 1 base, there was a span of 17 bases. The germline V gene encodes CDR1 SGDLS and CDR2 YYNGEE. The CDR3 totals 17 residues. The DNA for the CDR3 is TGTGCCAGCAGCCCACCCCCCCGGGGGTGGAACACCGGGGAGCTGTTTTTT. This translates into CASSPPPRGWNTGELFF.

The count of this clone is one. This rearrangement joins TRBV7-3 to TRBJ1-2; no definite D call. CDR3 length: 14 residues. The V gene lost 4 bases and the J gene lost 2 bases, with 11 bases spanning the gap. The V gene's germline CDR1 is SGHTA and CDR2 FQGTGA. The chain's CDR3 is CASSSGPINYGYTF. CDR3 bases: TGTGCCAGCAGCTCCGGACCGATCAACTATGGCTACACCTTC.

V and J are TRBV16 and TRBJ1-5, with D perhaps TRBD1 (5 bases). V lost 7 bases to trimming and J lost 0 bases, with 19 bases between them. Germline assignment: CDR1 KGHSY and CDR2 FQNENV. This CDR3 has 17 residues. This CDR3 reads CASTSDSGVYSNQPQHF. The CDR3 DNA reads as TGTGCCAGCACCTCCGACAGTGGGGTTTATAGCAATCAGCCCCAGCATTTT.

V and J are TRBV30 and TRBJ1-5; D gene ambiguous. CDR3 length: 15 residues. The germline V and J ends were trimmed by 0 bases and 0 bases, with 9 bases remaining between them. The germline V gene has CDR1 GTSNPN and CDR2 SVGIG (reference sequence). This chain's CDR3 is CAWSVGQFSNQPQHF. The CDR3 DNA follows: TGTGCCTGGAGTGTAGGGCAGTTTAGCAATCAGCCCCAGCATTTT.

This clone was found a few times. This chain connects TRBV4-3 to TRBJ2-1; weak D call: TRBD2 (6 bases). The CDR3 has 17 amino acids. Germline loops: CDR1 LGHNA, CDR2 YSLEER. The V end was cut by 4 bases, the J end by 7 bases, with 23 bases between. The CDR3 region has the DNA TGCGCCAGCAGCCCGGACTGGGGACTTCCCCTCGGGAATGAGCAGTTCTTC. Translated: CASSPDWGLPLGNEQFF.

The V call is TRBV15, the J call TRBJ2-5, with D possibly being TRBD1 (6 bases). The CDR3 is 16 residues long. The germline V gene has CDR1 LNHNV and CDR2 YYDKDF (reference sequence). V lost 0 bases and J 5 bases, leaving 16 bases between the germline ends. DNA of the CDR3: TGTGCCACCAGCAGAGAAACCTACAGGGATCGGGAGACCCAGTACTTC. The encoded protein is CATSRETYRDRETQYF.